Listed below are T cell receptor beta chains from one sample, sequenced in a study of blood T cell repertoires in COVID-19. TCRdb keeps only in-frame clones here, not all; method: immunoSEQ multiplex PCR. The data show 450,000 or so clones, less than 95% seen once. The sample was PBMCs or T cells enriched from blood (not recorded which). The receptors here all came from a man aged 18 to 30 who had recovered from COVID-19. Each CDR3 is given with its conserved first and last residue. The order of the fields is clone size, D gene, J gene, V gene, CDR3 protein, CDR3 DNA. The D gene is left open where the match is weak. A clone size is listed for some rows: how often the clone was seen (once, few, many), or a class if it is expanded.

>.|TRBD2|TRBJ2-1|TRBV6-5
CASSPGLASNEQFF
TGTGCCAGCAGCCCGGGACTAGCATCCAATGAGCAGTTCTTC
>few|.|TRBJ1-1|TRBV5-1
CASSFRPGTTNTEAFF
TGCGCCAGCAGCTTCCGACCCGGGACAACGAACACTGAAGCTTTCTTT
>.|TRBD1|TRBJ1-1|TRBV7-9
CASSLKTGVVEAFF
TGTGCCAGCAGCTTAAAGACAGGGGTTGTTGAAGCTTTCTTT
>.|.|TRBJ1-1|TRBV7-9
CASSLSGIGTEAFF
TGTGCCAGCAGCTTATCAGGGATAGGAACTGAAGCTTTCTTT
>.|TRBD1|TRBJ1-1|TRBV3-1/TRBV3-2
CASSQDSETGRGNTEAFF
TGTGCCAGCAGCCAAGATTCTGAGACAGGGCGAGGGAACACTGAAGCTTTCTTT
>many|TRBD1|TRBJ1-2|TRBV18
CASSPQTGSGYTF
TGTGCCAGCTCACCACAGACAGGGAGTGGCTACACCTTC
>.|.|TRBJ1-2|TRBV5-7
CASSLLVSIVGYTF
TGTGCCAGCAGCTTGTTGGTGAGCATAGTTGGCTACACCTTC
>.|.|TRBJ1-2|TRBV19
CASTEGEYYGYTF
TGTGCCAGTACTGAGGGGGAATACTATGGCTACACCTTC
>.|.|TRBJ1-6|TRBV4-1
CASSQGWEGSYNSPLHF
TGCGCCAGCAGCCAAGGCTGGGAGGGGTCCTATAATTCACCCCTCCACTTT
>.|.|TRBJ2-1|TRBV4-1
CASSPETGFSYNEQFF
TGCGCCAGCAGTCCCGAAACAGGGTTTTCCTACAATGAGCAGTTCTTC
>.|.|TRBJ1-1|TRBV5-1
CASSLEPGVSTEAFF
TGCGCCAGCAGCTTGGAGCCAGGCGTTAGCACTGAAGCTTTCTTT
>.|TRBD2|TRBJ2-1|TRBV29-1
CSGGGRALNEQFF
TGCAGCGGCGGCGGGAGGGCCCTAAATGAGCAGTTCTTC
>.|TRBD1|TRBJ1-3|TRBV5-1
CASSLGTDGNTIYF
TGCGCCAGCAGCTTAGGGACAGACGGAAACACCATATATTTT
>few|.|TRBJ1-2|TRBV19
CASSKPGQFYDGYTF
TGTGCCAGTAGTAAGCCCGGACAGTTCTATGATGGCTACACCTTC
>.|TRBD2|TRBJ2-7|TRBV19
CASSITTGGMGEQYF
TGTGCCAGTAGTATAACTACGGGAGGGATGGGCGAGCAGTACTTC
>.|TRBD1|TRBJ1-2|TRBV15
CATSVRTGAGYTF
TGTGCCACCAGCGTACGAACAGGGGCAGGCTACACCTTC
>once|TRBD1|TRBJ1-6|TRBV6-5
CASSYPPQGVGSPLHF
TGTGCCAGCAGTTACCCGCCACAGGGGGTTGGTTCACCCCTCCACTTT
>.|.|TRBJ1-5|TRBV7-3
CASSLGGLQPQHF
TGTGCCAGCAGCTTAGGGGGCCTTCAGCCCCAGCATTTT
>.|.|TRBJ1-5|TRBV2
CASSDSFGNQPQHF
TGTGCCAGCAGCGACAGTTTTGGAAATCAGCCCCAGCATTTT
>.|TRBD1|TRBJ1-5|TRBV5-6
CASSSGTGVNQPQHF
TGTGCCAGCAGCTCCGGGACAGGAGTAAATCAGCCCCAGCATTTT
>.|.|TRBJ1-5|TRBV19
CASSIGGQPQHF
TGTGCCAGTAGTATAGGTGGCCAGCCCCAGCATTTT
>.|.|TRBJ1-5|TRBV6-1
CASSEEVGQLYQPQHF
TGTGCCAGCAGTGAAGAGGTAGGACAGCTGTATCAGCCCCAGCATTTT
>.|.|TRBJ2-5|TRBV9
CASSVVASTKSPETQYF
TGTGCCAGCAGCGTAGTTGCCTCGACTAAATCCCCAGAGACCCAGTACTTC
>.|.|TRBJ1-4|TRBV4-2
CASSQGGTRGTNEKLFF
TGTGCCAGCAGCCAAGGGGGGACCAGGGGAACTAATGAAAAACTGTTTTTT
>.|TRBD1|TRBJ2-7|TRBV5-1
CASSPLDREPYEQYF
TGCGCCAGCAGTCCCTTGGACAGGGAACCCTACGAGCAGTACTTC
>.|TRBD2|TRBJ2-1|TRBV10-3
CATTGAGGENEQFF
TGTGCCACCACGGGGGCGGGAGGAGAGAATGAGCAGTTCTTC
>.|.|TRBJ1-6|TRBV3-1/TRBV3-2
CASSQGGVSNSPLHF
TGTGCCAGCAGCCAAGGGGGGGTCTCTAATTCACCCCTCCACTTT
>.|.|TRBJ1-2|TRBV29-1
CSVEGQDYGYTF
TGCAGCGTTGAAGGCCAGGACTATGGCTACACCTTC
>few|TRBD1|TRBJ1-1|TRBV7-9
CASSPPGGTEAFF
TGTGCCAGCAGCCCGCCAGGGGGAACTGAAGCTTTCTTT
>.|.|TRBJ2-3|TRBV4-1
CASSRLVAVTDTQYF
TGCGCCAGCAGCCGACTCGTGGCGGTCACAGATACGCAGTATTTT
>.|.|TRBJ1-6|TRBV5-1
CASSLDNGNSPLHF
TGCGCCAGCAGCTTGGATAACGGGAATTCACCCCTCCACTTT
>.|.|TRBJ1-5|TRBV19
CASSWTGNSNQPQHF
TGTGCCAGTAGTTGGACGGGGAATAGCAATCAGCCCCAGCATTTT
>.|.|TRBJ2-5|TRBV7-9
CASSRQETQYF
TGTGCCAGCAGCCGCCAAGAGACCCAGTACTTC
>.|.|TRBJ2-2|TRBV10-3
CAISEDLNGTNTGELFF
TGTGCCATCAGTGAGGACCTTAACGGGACGAACACCGGGGAGCTGTTTTTT
>.|.|TRBJ1-5|TRBV27
CASSSLEGSNQPQHF
TGTGCCAGCAGTTCTCTCGAGGGTAGCAATCAGCCCCAGCATTTT
>.|TRBD2|TRBJ2-5|TRBV29-1
CSALRPPAGGQETQYF
TGCAGCGCCCTGCGGCCACCGGCGGGAGGGCAAGAGACCCAGTACTTC
>.|.|TRBJ1-6|TRBV5-8
CASSLGQINSPLHF
TGTGCCAGCAGCTTGGGACAGATAAATTCACCCCTCCACTTT
>.|TRBD2|TRBJ2-3|TRBV3-1/TRBV3-2
CASSQGLAGPTDTQYF
TGTGCCAGCAGCCAAGGACTAGCGGGACCCACAGATACGCAGTATTTT
>.|.|TRBJ2-1|TRBV10-1
CASSDGESHSYNEQFF
TGCGCCAGCAGTGACGGGGAATCCCACTCCTACAATGAGCAGTTCTTC